The 19 T cell receptor beta chains below come from one sample, sequenced in a study of shared clonotypes between healthy human individuals. Libraries were prepared by immunoSEQ multiplex PCR; TCRdb keeps only in-frame clonotypes and omits some of them. The sample holds around 560,000 clones, 85% to 95% seen once. Cells designated naive CD8 were CD45RO-negative and were positively selected for CCR7, with terminally differentiated effector memory CD45RA+ cells excluded. The sample comprised naive CD8+ T cells sorted from blood. Source of these receptors: a woman under 40 in good health.

The chain is built from TRBV7-2 and TRBJ2-7; 7 nucleotides line up with TRBD2. Germline trimming cut 2 bases from V and 4 bases from J; bases unmatched to any gene: 5. The length of the CDR3 is 14 residues. Per germline, CDR1 SGHTA and CDR2 FQGNSA. The CDR3 spells CASSLSGKGYEQYF. CDR3 nucleotide sequence: TGTGCCAGCAGCTTAAGCGGGAAGGGATACGAGCAGTACTTC.

The V call is TRBV27, the J call TRBJ2-7, with D tentatively TRBD2 (5 bases). The CDR3 has 13 amino acids. The germline V and J ends were trimmed by 10 bases and 1 base, with 14 bases remaining between them. The germline CDR1 and CDR2 sequences are MNHEY and SMNVEV (reference sequence). In DNA, the CDR3 is TGTGCCACCATAGAGGGTACTTCCTACGAGCAGTACTTC. This codes for CATIEGTSYEQYF.

This clone has just one count. The chain is built from TRBV4-2 and TRBJ2-1; D gene uncertain. V dropped 5 bases and J dropped 6 bases, with 8 bases sitting between them. The CDR3 is made up of 12 amino acids. Germline lookup yields CDR1 LGHNA and CDR2 YNFKEQ. The CDR3 protein is CASSTRANEQFF. CDR3 nucleotides: TGTGCCAGCAGCACCCGGGCCAATGAGCAGTTCTTC.

The rearrangement joins TRBV30 to TRBJ2-2; 8 positions match TRBD2. This CDR3 has 14 amino acids. Germline values: CDR1 GTSNPN, CDR2 SVGIG (reference sequence). Trimming cost V 1 base and J 7 bases; bases outside gene matches: 5. CDR3 sequence: CAWSAGSGDGELFF. The CDR3 DNA follows: TGTGCCTGGAGTGCGGGTAGCGGGGACGGGGAGCTGTTTTTT.

The genes are TRBV4-1 and TRBJ2-3; D is unresolved. Germline CDR1 and CDR2: MGHRA and YSYEKL. Trimming shortened V by 1 base and J by 0 bases, and 14 bases separated the two germline ends. CDR3 length equals 17 residues. The CDR3 nucleotides read TGCGCCAGCAGCCAAGGTTCGGTCCACCTTAGCACAGATACGCAGTATTTT. Translation gives CASSQGSVHLSTDTQYF.

This clone was observed a few times. The chain uses TRBV20-1 and TRBJ1-1; D not resolved. The CDR3 extends over 11 amino acids. CDR1 is DFQATT and CDR2 is SNEGSKA in the germline V gene (reference sequence). Trimming removed 1 base at V and 5 bases at J, with 5 bases between. The CDR3, as DNA: TGCAGTGCTAGAGTGGTGACTGAAGCTTTCTTT. It specifies CSARVVTEAFF.

As concerns this clone: The junction does not match germline at one end; this may be a read error. The chain employs TRBV18 and TRBJ2-7; tentatively, D is TRBD1 or TRBD2 (5 bases each). This CDR3 contains 14 residues. CDR1 KGHSH and CDR2 LQKENI come from the germline V gene. As DNA, the CDR3 is TGTGCCAGCTCGCCACGGGACGGAGCCTACGAGCAGTACTTC. This sequence encodes CASSPRDGAYEQYF.

The CDR3 DNA sequence: TGTGCCAGCAGTGCTCTACAGAACACCGGGGAGCTGTTTTTT. It translates to CASSALQNTGELFF. The chain uses TRBV2 and TRBJ2-2; D remains unclear. CDR1 SNHLY and CDR2 FYNNEI come from the germline V gene. This CDR3 region has 14 residues. Trimming took off 4 bases at V and 1 base at J, with 7 bases between the two ends.

The chain uses TRBV5-1 and TRBJ2-7, with TRBD2 identical over 11 bases. Per the germline V gene, CDR1 is SGHRS and CDR2 is YFSETQ. The CDR3 has 14 residues. V lost 4 bases to trimming and J lost 3 bases; unmatched junction nucleotides: 3. The DNA for the CDR3 is TGCGCCAGCAGCGCCGGGACTAGCGGCTACGAGCAGTACTTC. Its protein product is CASSAGTSGYEQYF.

In regard to this clone: Within the sample, other DNA sequences also encode this same CDR3. This chain connects TRBV28 to TRBJ2-1; D ambiguous. The CDR3 is 13 residues long. The V end was cut by 6 bases, the J end by 0 bases, with 6 bases between. Germline CDR1 and CDR2: MDHEN and SYDVKM. CDR3 sequence: CASSLNSYNEQFF. In DNA, the CDR3 is TGTGCCAGCAGCCTTAACTCCTACAATGAGCAGTTCTTC.

For this clone: This CDR3 is also generated by other DNA sequences in the sample. V gene TRBV28 combines with J gene TRBJ1-1; D may be TRBD1 (6 bases). This CDR3 is 13 amino acids long. V shed 6 bases and J shed 6 bases, with 14 bases lying between them. Germline CDR1 MDHEN, CDR2 SYDVKM. This CDR3 reads CASSLRGGPEAFF. CDR3 DNA sequence: TGTGCCAGCAGCCTTCGGGGGGGGCCTGAAGCTTTCTTT.

The chain couples TRBV27 to TRBJ2-3, with TRBD2 identical over 7 bases. CDR3 length: 17 residues. V dropped 3 bases and J dropped 6; count of bases not matched to a gene: 15. CDR1 and CDR2 from the germline V gene are MNHEY and SMNVEV (reference sequence). The CDR3 region has the DNA TGTGCCAGCAGTTTGACAGCGGGATTGGGCGGGATGGATACGCAGTATTTT. Translated, it gives CASSLTAGLGGMDTQYF.

The chain employs TRBV2 and TRBJ2-7; 9 bases agree with TRBD2. The CDR3 is 13 amino acids. Germline V lookup: CDR1 SNHLY, CDR2 FYNNEI. V gave up 8 bases and J gave up 3 bases; unmatched junction bases: 5. The CDR3 is CASSTSGSYEQYF. The CDR3 nucleotides read TGTGCCAGCTCGACTAGCGGTAGCTACGAGCAGTACTTC.

The genes are TRBV5-4 and TRBJ1-4; a weak D match, TRBD1 (5 bases). The germline V and J ends were trimmed by 4 bases and 0 bases, with 10 bases remaining between them. CDR1 is SGHNT and CDR2 is YYREEE in the germline V gene (reference sequence). The CDR3 is made up of 15 amino acids. For the CDR3, the DNA is TGTGCCAGCAGCCTCCGAGGGGCAACTAATGAAAAACTGTTTTTT. Translated, it gives CASSLRGATNEKLFF.

This clone was picked up one time. The junction departs from the called germline gene at one end, perhaps through a read error. This chain uses TRBV7-9 with TRBJ2-7; D is unclear. Germline-derived CDR1 and CDR2 are SEHNR and FQNEAQ (reference sequence). This CDR3 region has 12 residues. CDR3 nucleotide sequence: TGTGCCAGCAGCTTAGTCTCCCACGAGCAGTACTTC. Its protein product is CASSLVSHEQYF.

This chain links TRBV12-5 with TRBJ2-1; 12 bases are shared with TRBD2. The trim removed 11 bases at V and 4 bases at J, leaving 12 bases unmatched. This CDR3 comprises 16 residues. Germline values: CDR1 LGHNT, CDR2 FRNRAP. In nucleotides, the CDR3 is TGTGCTTGCCCTGAGCTAGCGGGAGGGGGGTACAATGAGCAGTTCTTC. Protein: CACPELAGGGYNEQFF.

The genes are TRBV29-1 and TRBJ1-5; D gene unclear. Germline V gives CDR1 SQVTM, CDR2 ANQGSEA. The CDR3 runs to 13 residues. V was cut by 5 bases and J by 7 bases, with 15 bases left in between. The CDR3 nucleotides are TGCAGCGTTATCGGGTCTACTGGACAGCCCCAGCATTTT. The encoded protein is CSVIGSTGQPQHF.

For the CDR3, the DNA is TGTGCCAGCAGCTTTTACTCTGGGGCCAACGTCCTGACTTTC. Protein sequence: CASSFYSGANVLTF. The chain recombines TRBV27 with TRBJ2-6; D call uncertain. V shed 6 bases and J shed 0 bases, with 6 bases lying between them. In germline, CDR1 is MNHEY, CDR2 SMNVEV (reference sequence). There are 14 residues in the CDR3.

This clone was seen a handful of times. The V gene is TRBV19, the J gene TRBJ1-1; D is unresolved. Trimming took off 3 bases at V and 0 bases at J, with 20 bases between the two ends. The germline gives CDR1 LNHDA, CDR2 SQIVND (reference sequence). CDR3 length equals 18 residues. The CDR3 DNA reads TGTGCCAGTAGTATTAGGCCCTTCAGGAGATCCCTGAACACTGAAGCTTTCTTT. The encoded protein is CASSIRPFRRSLNTEAFF.